The rows below give T cell receptor beta chains drawn from one sample of a study of T-cell reconstitution after alpha-beta-depleted transplantation in children. A single record per CDR3 protein comes from TCRdb applying MiXCR to the PCR reads. Among 700,000 to 950,000 distinct CDR3 sequences, roughly 16% were seen once, and the ten largest hold approximately 5%. The sample consisted of PBMCs, mostly from graft donor cells, taken 360 days after TCRalphabeta/CD19-depleted stem cell transplant. Every receptor here comes from a male patient younger than 18 who had a stem cell transplant for acute lymphoblastic leukemia, so the T cells may come from the graft donor. Each CDR3 is given with its conserved first and last residue. A D gene is named only where the DNA matches it firmly. Some rows mark clone size as missing; the rest say once, few, many or name a class of expanded clone.

d_call: TRBD2; v_call: TRBV27; j_call: TRBJ2-3; clone_size: many; cdr3_aa: CASRARLAVSTDTQYF; cdr3_nt: TGTGCCAGCAGGGCTAGGCTAGCGGTGAGCACAGATACGCAGTATTTT
d_call: .; v_call: TRBV5-1; j_call: TRBJ2-7; clone_size: .; cdr3_aa: CASSASTGLSSYEQYF; cdr3_nt: TGCGCCAGCAGCGCGTCAACAGGGTTGAGCTCCTACGAGCAGTACTTC
d_call: .; v_call: TRBV5-1; j_call: TRBJ2-5; clone_size: many; cdr3_aa: CASSLGTVLQETQYF; cdr3_nt: TGCGCCAGCAGCTTGGGGACAGTCCTCCAAGAGACCCAGTACTTC
d_call: .; v_call: TRBV6-6; j_call: TRBJ1-1; clone_size: many; cdr3_aa: CASSYRNTEAFF; cdr3_nt: TGTGCCAGCAGTTACAGGAACACTGAAGCTTTCTTT
d_call: .; v_call: TRBV7-8; j_call: TRBJ2-4; clone_size: .; cdr3_aa: CASSLGPLEGVAKNIQYF; cdr3_nt: TGTGCCAGCAGCTTAGGTCCGCTGGAAGGCGTAGCCAAAAACATTCAGTACTTC
d_call: .; v_call: TRBV5-1; j_call: TRBJ2-1; clone_size: .; cdr3_aa: CASSLATADDYNEQFF; cdr3_nt: TGCGCCAGCAGCTTGGCGACGGCGGACGACTACAATGAGCAGTTCTTC
d_call: .; v_call: TRBV19; j_call: TRBJ2-7; clone_size: .; cdr3_aa: CASSSGAFTYEQYF; cdr3_nt: TGTGCCAGTAGTAGCGGCGCCTTTACCTACGAGCAGTACTTC
d_call: .; v_call: TRBV15; j_call: TRBJ2-3; clone_size: .; cdr3_aa: CATRAGTDTQYF; cdr3_nt: TGTGCCACCAGGGCGGGAACAGATACGCAGTATTTT
d_call: .; v_call: TRBV6-1; j_call: TRBJ1-2; clone_size: .; cdr3_aa: CASSEGGENYGYTF; cdr3_nt: TGTGCCAGCAGTGAAGGTGGAGAGAACTATGGCTACACCTTC
d_call: .; v_call: TRBV6-1; j_call: TRBJ2-5; clone_size: .; cdr3_aa: CASMNRVEETQYF; cdr3_nt: TGTGCCAGCATGAACAGGGTGGAAGAGACCCAGTACTTC
d_call: TRBD2; v_call: TRBV13; j_call: TRBJ2-1; clone_size: .; cdr3_aa: CASSWTSGISYNEQFF; cdr3_nt: TGTGCCAGCAGCTGGACTAGCGGGATATCCTACAATGAGCAGTTCTTC
d_call: .; v_call: TRBV5-1; j_call: TRBJ1-1; clone_size: .; cdr3_aa: CASSPDKVNTEAFF; cdr3_nt: TGCGCCAGCAGCCCCGACAAGGTGAACACTGAAGCTTTCTTT
d_call: .; v_call: TRBV27; j_call: TRBJ2-7; clone_size: .; cdr3_aa: CASSWGPPLYEQYF; cdr3_nt: TGTGCCAGCAGTTGGGGACCTCCCCTCTACGAGCAGTACTTC
d_call: TRBD1; v_call: TRBV5-1; j_call: TRBJ2-1; clone_size: many; cdr3_aa: CASSWDRAYNEQFF; cdr3_nt: TGCGCCAGCAGCTGGGACAGGGCCTACAATGAGCAGTTCTTC
d_call: TRBD2; v_call: TRBV9; j_call: TRBJ2-7; clone_size: few; cdr3_aa: CASSVGGSGNAAF; cdr3_nt: TGTGCCAGCAGCGTAGGTGGTAGCGGGAATGCGGCATTC
d_call: .; v_call: TRBV7-3; j_call: TRBJ1-4; clone_size: few; cdr3_aa: CASRSNEKLFF; cdr3_nt: TGTGCCAGCCGCAGTAATGAAAAACTGTTTTTT
d_call: TRBD1; v_call: TRBV5-6; j_call: TRBJ1-1; clone_size: .; cdr3_aa: CASSLLGQGYPEAFF; cdr3_nt: TGTGCCAGCAGCTTGCTCGGACAGGGCTACCCTGAAGCTTTCTTT
d_call: TRBD2; v_call: TRBV12-3/TRBV12-4; j_call: TRBJ2-1; clone_size: few; cdr3_aa: CASSPGLAALQGQFF; cdr3_nt: TGTGCCAGCAGTCCGGGACTAGCGGCCCTACAGGGGCAGTTCTTC
d_call: TRBD1; v_call: TRBV7-9; j_call: TRBJ2-7; clone_size: .; cdr3_aa: CASSPGGQGASYEQYF; cdr3_nt: TGTGCCAGCAGCCCCGGAGGACAGGGGGCATCCTACGAGCAGTACTTC
d_call: .; v_call: TRBV5-1; j_call: TRBJ2-7; clone_size: few; cdr3_aa: CASSDSGNYEQYF; cdr3_nt: TGCGCCAGCAGTGATAGCGGAAACTACGAGCAGTACTTC
d_call: .; v_call: TRBV7-8; j_call: TRBJ2-1; clone_size: few; cdr3_aa: CASTMVGATYNEQFF; cdr3_nt: TGTGCCAGCACCATGGTGGGAGCAACCTACAATGAGCAGTTCTTC
d_call: TRBD1; v_call: TRBV5-4; j_call: TRBJ2-1; clone_size: few; cdr3_aa: CASSLVKGAGYNEQFF; cdr3_nt: TGTGCCAGCAGCTTGGTCAAGGGGGCGGGCTACAATGAGCAGTTCTTC
d_call: .; v_call: TRBV13; j_call: TRBJ2-7; clone_size: few; cdr3_aa: CASSSNLAFYEQYF; cdr3_nt: TGTGCCAGCAGCTCAAATCTAGCTTTCTACGAGCAGTACTTC
d_call: .; v_call: TRBV9; j_call: TRBJ2-5; clone_size: .; cdr3_aa: CASSPSPVGRQETQYF; cdr3_nt: TGTGCCAGCAGCCCTAGTCCGGTGGGTCGCCAAGAGACCCAGTACTTC
d_call: TRBD1; v_call: TRBV29-1; j_call: TRBJ2-7; clone_size: few; cdr3_aa: CSVLRGRYEQYF; cdr3_nt: TGCAGCGTTCTAAGGGGGCGGTACGAGCAGTACTTC
d_call: TRBD1; v_call: TRBV13; j_call: TRBJ1-1; clone_size: .; cdr3_aa: CASTGEGATEAFF; cdr3_nt: TGTGCCAGTACGGGCGAGGGGGCCACTGAAGCTTTCTTT
d_call: TRBD1; v_call: TRBV15; j_call: TRBJ2-7; clone_size: .; cdr3_aa: CATSKRTGGAYEQYF; cdr3_nt: TGTGCCACCAGCAAAAGGACAGGGGGGGCCTACGAGCAGTACTTC
d_call: .; v_call: TRBV20-1; j_call: TRBJ2-6; clone_size: .; cdr3_aa: CSARDMVRGTGANVLTF; cdr3_nt: TGCAGTGCTAGAGATATGGTCCGGGGGACTGGGGCCAACGTCCTGACTTTC
d_call: TRBD2; v_call: TRBV6-2/TRBV6-3; j_call: TRBJ2-7; clone_size: .; cdr3_aa: CASGATSEYRQYF; cdr3_nt: TGTGCCAGCGGGGCGACTAGCGAGTATCGGCAGTACTTC
d_call: TRBD2; v_call: TRBV12-3/TRBV12-4; j_call: TRBJ2-7; clone_size: many; cdr3_aa: CASSPGLASAEQYF; cdr3_nt: TGTGCCAGCAGCCCGGGACTAGCGTCCGCCGAGCAGTACTTC
d_call: TRBD2; v_call: TRBV14; j_call: TRBJ2-3; clone_size: many; cdr3_aa: CASSQSGRALLSTDTQYF; cdr3_nt: TGTGCCAGCAGCCAGAGCGGGAGGGCCCTCTTAAGCACAGATACGCAGTATTTT
d_call: .; v_call: TRBV4-1; j_call: TRBJ2-1; clone_size: many; cdr3_aa: CASSQDEIAVNSYNEQFF; cdr3_nt: TGCGCCAGCAGCCAAGATGAAATAGCGGTAAACTCCTACAATGAGCAGTTCTTC
d_call: TRBD2; v_call: TRBV10-2; j_call: TRBJ2-7; clone_size: .; cdr3_aa: CASSDLPGLAGVVSYEQYF; cdr3_nt: TGCGCCAGCAGTGACCTACCGGGACTAGCGGGTGTTGTCTCCTACGAGCAGTACTTC
d_call: TRBD1; v_call: TRBV5-6; j_call: TRBJ1-5; clone_size: .; cdr3_aa: CASRRQGHNQPQHF; cdr3_nt: TGTGCCAGCAGAAGACAGGGGCACAATCAGCCCCAGCATTTT
d_call: TRBD1; v_call: TRBV20-1; j_call: TRBJ1-1; clone_size: .; cdr3_aa: CSARKQGARNTEAFF; cdr3_nt: TGCAGTGCTAGAAAACAGGGGGCAAGGAACACTGAAGCTTTCTTT
d_call: .; v_call: TRBV10-3; j_call: TRBJ1-1; clone_size: many; cdr3_aa: CAITRDPDTEAFF; cdr3_nt: TGTGCCATCACCCGAGACCCGGACACTGAAGCTTTCTTT
d_call: .; v_call: TRBV27; j_call: TRBJ2-7; clone_size: few; cdr3_aa: CASSLEGGGNYEQYF; cdr3_nt: TGTGCCAGCAGCCTTGAGGGGGGTGGCAACTACGAGCAGTACTTC
d_call: .; v_call: TRBV20-1; j_call: TRBJ2-7; clone_size: few; cdr3_aa: CSARTGFGVAGSYEQYF; cdr3_nt: TGCAGTGCTAGGACTGGTTTCGGGGTGGCGGGCTCCTACGAGCAGTACTTC
d_call: .; v_call: TRBV7-6; j_call: TRBJ2-5; clone_size: few; cdr3_aa: CASQTRYRGITQETQYF; cdr3_nt: TGTGCCAGTCAAACCAGGTACCGAGGCATTACTCAAGAGACCCAGTACTTC
d_call: .; v_call: TRBV27; j_call: TRBJ1-5; clone_size: .; cdr3_aa: CASSLSRDWSNQPQHF; cdr3_nt: TGTGCCAGCAGTTTATCCAGGGATTGGAGCAATCAGCCCCAGCATTTT